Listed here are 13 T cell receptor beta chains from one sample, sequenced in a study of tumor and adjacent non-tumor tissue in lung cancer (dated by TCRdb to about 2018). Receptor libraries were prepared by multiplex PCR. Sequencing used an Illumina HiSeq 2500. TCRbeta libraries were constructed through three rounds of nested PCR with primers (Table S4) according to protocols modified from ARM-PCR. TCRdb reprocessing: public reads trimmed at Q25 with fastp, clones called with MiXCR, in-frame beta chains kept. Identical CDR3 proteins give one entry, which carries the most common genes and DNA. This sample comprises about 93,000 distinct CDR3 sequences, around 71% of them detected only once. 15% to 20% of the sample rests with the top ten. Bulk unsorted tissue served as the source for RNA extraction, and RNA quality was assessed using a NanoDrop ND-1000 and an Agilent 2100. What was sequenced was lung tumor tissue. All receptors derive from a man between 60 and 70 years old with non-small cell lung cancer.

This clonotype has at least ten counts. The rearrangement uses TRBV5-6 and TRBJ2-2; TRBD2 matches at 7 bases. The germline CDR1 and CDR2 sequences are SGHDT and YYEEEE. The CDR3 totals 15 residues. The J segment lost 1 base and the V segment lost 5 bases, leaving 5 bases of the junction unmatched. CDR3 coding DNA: TGTGCCAGCAGGATAAGCGGGGTGAACACCGGGGAGCTGTTTTTT. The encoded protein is CASRISGVNTGELFF. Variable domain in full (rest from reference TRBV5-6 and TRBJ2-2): DAGVTQSPTHLIKTRGQQVTLRCSPKSGHDTVSWYQQALGQGPQFIFQYYEEEERQRGNFPDRFSGHQFPNYSSELNVNALLLGDSALYLCASRISGVNTGELFFGEGSRLTVL.

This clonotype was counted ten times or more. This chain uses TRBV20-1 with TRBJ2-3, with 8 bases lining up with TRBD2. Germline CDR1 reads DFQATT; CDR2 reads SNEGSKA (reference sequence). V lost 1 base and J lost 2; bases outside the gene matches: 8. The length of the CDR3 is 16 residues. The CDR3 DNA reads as TGCAGTGCTAGAGTGGCTCAGCGGGGGTCCACAGATACGCAGTATTTT. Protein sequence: CSARVAQRGSTDTQYF.

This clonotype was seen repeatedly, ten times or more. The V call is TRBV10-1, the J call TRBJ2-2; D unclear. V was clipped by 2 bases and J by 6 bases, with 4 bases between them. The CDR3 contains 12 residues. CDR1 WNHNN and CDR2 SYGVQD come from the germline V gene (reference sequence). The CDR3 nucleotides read TGCGCCAGCAGTGAGGGGCCCGGGGAGCTGTTTTTT. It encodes CASSEGPGELFF.

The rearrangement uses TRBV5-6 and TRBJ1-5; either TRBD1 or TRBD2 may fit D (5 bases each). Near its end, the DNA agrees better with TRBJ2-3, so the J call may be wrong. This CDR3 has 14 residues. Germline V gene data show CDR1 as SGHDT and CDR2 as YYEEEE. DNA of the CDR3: TGTGCCAGCAGCTTGGGGGGCTCGGGGCAGCCCCAGTATTTT. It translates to CASSLGGSGQPQYF.

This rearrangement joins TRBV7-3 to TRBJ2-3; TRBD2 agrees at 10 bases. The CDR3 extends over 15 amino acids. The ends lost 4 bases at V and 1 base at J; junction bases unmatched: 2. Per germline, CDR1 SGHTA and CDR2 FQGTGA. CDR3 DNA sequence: TGTGCCAGCAGCTATCTAGCGGGAGGCACAGATACGCAGTATTTT. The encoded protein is CASSYLAGGTDTQYF.

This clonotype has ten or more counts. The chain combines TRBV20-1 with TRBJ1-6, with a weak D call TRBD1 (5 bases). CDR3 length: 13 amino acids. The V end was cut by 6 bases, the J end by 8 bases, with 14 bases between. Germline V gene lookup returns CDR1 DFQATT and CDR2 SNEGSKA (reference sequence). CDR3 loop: CSARVQGDSPLHF. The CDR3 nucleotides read TGCAGTGCCCGAGTGCAGGGCGATTCACCCCTCCACTTT.

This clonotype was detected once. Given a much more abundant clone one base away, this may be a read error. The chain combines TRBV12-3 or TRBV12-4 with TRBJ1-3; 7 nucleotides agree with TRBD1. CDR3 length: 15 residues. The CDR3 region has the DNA TGTGTCAGCAGCCAAGACAGGGTGGTAACAGACACCATATATTTT. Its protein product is CVSSQDRVVTDTIYF.

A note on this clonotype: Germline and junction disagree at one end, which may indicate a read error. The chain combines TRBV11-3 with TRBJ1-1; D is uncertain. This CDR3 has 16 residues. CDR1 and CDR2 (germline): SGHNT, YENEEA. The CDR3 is CASGLDGRGQSTEAFF. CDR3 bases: TGTGCCAGCGGCTTAGATGGAAGAGGGCAGAGCACTGAAGCTTTCTTT.

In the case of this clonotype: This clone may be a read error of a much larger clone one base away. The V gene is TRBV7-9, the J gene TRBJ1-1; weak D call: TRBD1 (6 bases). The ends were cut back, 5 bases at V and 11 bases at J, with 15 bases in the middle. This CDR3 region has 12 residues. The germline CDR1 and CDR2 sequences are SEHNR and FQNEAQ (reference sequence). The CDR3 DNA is TGTGCCAGCAGCATACTGGGGGCGCGGGCTTTCTTT. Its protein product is CASSILGARAFF. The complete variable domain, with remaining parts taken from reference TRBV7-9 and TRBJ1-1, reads DTGVSQNPRHKITKRGQNVTFRCDPISEHNRLYWYRQTLGQGPEFLTYFQNEAQLEKSRLLSDRFSAERPKGSFSTLEIQRTEQGDSAMYLCASSILGARAFFGQGTRLTVV.

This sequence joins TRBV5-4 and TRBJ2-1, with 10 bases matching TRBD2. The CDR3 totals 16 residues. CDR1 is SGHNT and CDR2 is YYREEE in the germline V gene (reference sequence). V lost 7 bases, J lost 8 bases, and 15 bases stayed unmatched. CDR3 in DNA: TGTGCCAGCGGCACACGTACTAGCGGGACTTACTATGAGCAGTTCTTC. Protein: CASGTRTSGTYYEQFF.

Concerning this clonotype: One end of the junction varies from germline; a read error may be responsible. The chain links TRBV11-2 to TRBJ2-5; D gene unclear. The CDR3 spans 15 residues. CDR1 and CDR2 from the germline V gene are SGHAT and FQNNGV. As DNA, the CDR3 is TGTGCCAGCAGCCTAGAAGGGTCGGTCCAAGAGACCCAGTCCTTC. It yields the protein CASSLEGSVQETQSF.

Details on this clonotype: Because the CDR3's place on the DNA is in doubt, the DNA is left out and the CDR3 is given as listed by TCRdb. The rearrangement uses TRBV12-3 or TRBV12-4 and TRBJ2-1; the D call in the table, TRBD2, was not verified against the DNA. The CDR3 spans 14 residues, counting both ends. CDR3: CASILGTSYYEQFF.

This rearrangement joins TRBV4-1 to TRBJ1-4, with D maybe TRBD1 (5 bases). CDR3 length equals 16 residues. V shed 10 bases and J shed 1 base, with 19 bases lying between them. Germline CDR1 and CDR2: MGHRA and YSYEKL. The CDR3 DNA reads TGCGCCAACAGGCATTACTCCGGGTTAACTAATGAAAAACTGTTTTTT. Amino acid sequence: CANRHYSGLTNEKLFF.